This TCR beta chain was sequenced for a study of T cell repertoires in cytomegalovirus infection. Study as a whole: Indications of both CMV infection and matching HLA type were provided by public TCR beta signatures.

One entry per CDR3 protein results from TCRdb running MiXCR on the reads. The sample yields about 530,000 distinct CDR3 sequences, around 27% seen once. Study-level results: Based on cumulative public TCR beta family frequency, carriers of CMV plus the relevant HLA were identified. CMV-specific TCR beta clonotypes restricted by HLA-C were the ones dominating the ex vivo response.

CDR1 is MNHGY, CDR2 SAAAGT, per germline. The V and J ends lost 5 bases and 4 bases respectively, with 20 bases between them. This CDR3 has 16 amino acids. About this clonotype: Its antigen remains unidentified.

The sample taken for sequencing was PBMCs. V and J are TRBV6-8 and TRBJ1-2, with a weak D call TRBD1 (5 bases). This TCR was recovered from a human donor in good health (CMV status not recorded). Some clones in this sample may be carry-over from other donors' samples. CDR3 loop: CASSPVEWLRGYGYTF. CDR3 nucleotide sequence: TGTGCCAGCAGTCCCGTGGAGTGGTTGAGGGGCTATGGCTACACCTTC.